The entry that follows covers one T cell receptor beta chain sequence. These data are taken from a study of T cells expressing NK-cell markers. On the study more broadly: Sorted CD3+CD56+NKG2C+, CD3+CD56+NKG2C- and CD3+CD56-NKG2C+ T-cell subsets were beta-chain profiled. Seven sequenced donors out of eight were HCMV-seropositive, one seronegative.

CDR3 length: 15 amino acids. Germline V CDR1 and CDR2: MDHEN, SYDVKM. TCRdb re-analyzed the 5' RACE reads; it lists each CDR3 protein once, without DNA. This listing includes 300,000 to 450,000 distinct CDR3 sequences. The sequenced sample was blood T cells: a sorted CD56 or NKG2C T cell subset, CD4+ or CD8+ T cells, or bulk PBMC T cells (not recorded which). This sequence joins TRBV28 and TRBJ2-7. The sequence was collected from a man aged 18 to 70 in good health. CDR3: CASRMVTPSSYEQYF. Using reference TRBV28 and TRBJ2-7 for the parts outside the CDR3, the full variable domain is DVKVTQSSRYLVKRTGEKVFLECVQDMDHENMFWYRQDPGLGLRLIYFSYDVKMKEKGDIPEGYSVSREKKERFSLILESASTNQTSMYLCASRMVTPSSYEQYFGPGTRLTVT.